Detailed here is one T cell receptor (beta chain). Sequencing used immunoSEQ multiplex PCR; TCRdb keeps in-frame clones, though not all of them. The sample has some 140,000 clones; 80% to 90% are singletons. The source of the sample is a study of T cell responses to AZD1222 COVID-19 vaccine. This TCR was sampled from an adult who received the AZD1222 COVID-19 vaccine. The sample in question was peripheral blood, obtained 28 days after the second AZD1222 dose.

The CDR3 sequence: CASTTGTEWGSNQPQHF. Written as DNA, the CDR3 is TGTGCCAGCACCACCGGGACAGAATGGGGTAGCAATCAGCCCCAGCATTTT. The chain combines TRBV2 with TRBJ1-5, with 7 bases identical to TRBD1. V shed 7 bases, J shed 0 bases, and the junction held 12 bases outside the gene matches. CDR3 size: 17 residues. Germline V CDR1 and CDR2: SNHLY, FYNNEI.